Listed below are T cell receptor beta chains from one sample, sequenced in a study of Graves' ophthalmopathy and Graves' hyperthyroidism. Each CDR3 protein gets one entry after TCRdb re-called the multiplex PCR reads with MiXCR. The sample carries about 370,000 distinct CDR3 sequences, approximately 20% recorded once. Sequenced input: peripheral blood. The receptors stem from a young woman with Graves' ophthalmopathy. The CDR3 runs from the conserved cysteine through the conserved F or W. D genes are given only for firm matches. Only some rows state a clone size, as once, few, many or a class for expanded clones.

clone size,D gene,V gene,J gene,CDR3 protein,CDR3 DNA
NA,NA,TRBV6-1,TRBJ2-2,CASRNNGLNTGELFF,TGTGCCAGCAGGAACAACGGGCTGAACACCGGGGAGCTGTTTTTT
many,TRBD2,TRBV5-6,TRBJ2-7,CASSPHWSGGPSKYF,TGTGCCAGCAGCCCCCACTGGAGCGGGGGGCCGTCGAAGTACTTC
many,NA,TRBV29-1,TRBJ1-5,CSVELEGFSNQPQHF,TGCAGCGTTGAACTGGAGGGCTTTTCCAATCAGCCCCAGCATTTT
many,NA,TRBV15,TRBJ2-5,CATSRHGETQYF,TGTGCCACCAGCAGACACGGAGAGACCCAGTACTTC
NA,NA,TRBV12-3/TRBV12-4,TRBJ1-6,CASSLASSNSPLHF,TGTGCCAGCAGTTTAGCCAGTTCGAATTCACCCCTCCACTTT
many,NA,TRBV28,TRBJ1-2,CASSFKGYGYTF,TGTGCCAGCAGTTTTAAGGGGTATGGCTACACCTTC
many,NA,TRBV6-5,TRBJ1-5,CASRSFLDQPQHF,TGTGCCAGCAGGTCCTTCTTGGATCAGCCCCAGCATTTT
many,TRBD2,TRBV7-8,TRBJ2-7,CASSVGLAGGSEQYF,TGTGCCAGCAGCGTAGGGTTAGCGGGAGGGAGTGAGCAGTACTTC
once,TRBD1,TRBV11-2,TRBJ1-1,CASSRTGTGMNTEAFF,TGTGCCAGCAGCCGGACCGGGACAGGGATGAACACTGAAGCTTTCTTT
many,TRBD2,TRBV29-1,TRBJ2-5,CSVLAGETQYF,TGCAGCGTACTAGCGGGAGAGACCCAGTACTTC
many,TRBD1,TRBV12-3/TRBV12-4,TRBJ1-1,CASSPYRGRGVTEAFF,TGTGCCAGCAGTCCTTACAGGGGAAGGGGTGTCACTGAAGCTTTCTTT
many,TRBD2,TRBV7-2,TRBJ2-7,CASSLLAGGASYEQYF,TGTGCCAGCAGCTTACTAGCGGGGGGGGCAAGCTACGAGCAGTACTTC
many,NA,TRBV20-1,TRBJ1-1,CSATGVVTEAFF,TGCAGTGCTACAGGGGTGGTCACTGAAGCTTTCTTT
NA,NA,TRBV6-1,TRBJ2-5,CASSEETAPQKTQYF,TGTGCCAGCAGTGAAGAGACGGCTCCCCAAAAGACCCAGTACTTC
NA,NA,TRBV6-2/TRBV6-3,TRBJ2-7,CASSRQIEQYF,TGTGCCAGCAGTCGACAGATCGAGCAGTACTTC
many,TRBD1,TRBV30,TRBJ2-7,CAWSQGAPYEQYF,TGTGCCTGGAGCCAGGGGGCTCCCTACGAGCAGTACTTC
many,NA,TRBV12-3/TRBV12-4,TRBJ2-6,CASSSRLPGANVLTF,TGTGCCAGCAGTTCGCGATTACCTGGGGCCAACGTCCTGACTTTC
many,TRBD2,TRBV30,TRBJ2-7,CAWSPPPGTSGSEGYEQYF,TGTGCCTGGAGTCCACCCCCCGGGACTAGCGGGAGTGAGGGCTACGAGCAGTACTTC
many,NA,TRBV29-1,TRBJ2-7,CSASGPWGEQYF,TGCAGCGCCTCCGGGCCTTGGGGGGAGCAGTACTTC
many,NA,TRBV4-3,TRBJ2-3,CASSQDYRMAPDTQYF,TGCGCCAGCAGCCAAGACTACAGAATGGCTCCAGATACGCAGTATTTT
once,NA,TRBV12-3/TRBV12-4,TRBJ2-7,CASSLEGRSGYDEQYF,TGTGCCAGCAGTTTAGAGGGACGATCGGGATACGACGAGCAGTACTTC
many,NA,TRBV7-9,TRBJ2-7,CASSPPPAGAYEQYF,TGTGCCAGCAGCCCCCCCCCTGCAGGGGCCTACGAGCAGTACTTC
many,TRBD1,TRBV7-2,TRBJ2-7,CASSLSGTGGHEQYF,TGTGCCAGCAGTTTGTCCGGGACAGGGGGCCACGAGCAGTACTTC
many,TRBD1,TRBV18,TRBJ1-1,CASSRAGQGSTEAFF,TGTGCCAGCTCACGTGCCGGACAGGGGTCCACTGAAGCTTTCTTT
many,NA,TRBV19,TRBJ1-1,CASSIGLSFRNTEAFF,TGTGCCAGTAGTATTGGGTTATCGTTTCGGAACACTGAAGCTTTCTTT
many,NA,TRBV7-9,TRBJ1-3,CASSSPTEGGNTIYF,TGTGCCAGCAGCTCACCTACGGAGGGAGGAAACACCATATATTTT
NA,NA,TRBV28,TRBJ1-6,CASTPPGRWDSNSPLHF,TGTGCCAGCACTCCCCCGGGGAGGTGGGATTCCAATTCACCCCTCCACTTT
many,NA,TRBV6-2/TRBV6-3,TRBJ2-7,CATYRGGYEQYF,TGTGCCACTTACAGGGGAGGTTACGAGCAGTACTTC
NA,NA,TRBV12-3/TRBV12-4,TRBJ2-5,CASSNTLRADRETQYF,TGTGCCAGCAGCAATACGCTCCGAGCGGACCGGGAGACCCAGTACTTC
many,TRBD1,TRBV19,TRBJ1-2,CASRLDRVSRGYTF,TGTGCCAGTAGACTCGACAGGGTCTCGCGTGGCTACACCTTC
few,TRBD1,TRBV12-3/TRBV12-4,TRBJ1-2,CASSPGQGGANYGYTF,TGTGCCAGCAGTCCAGGACAGGGAGGAGCTAACTATGGCTACACCTTC
many,NA,TRBV6-5,TRBJ1-3,CASSYLPSLSSGNTIYF,TGTGCCAGCAGTTACCTCCCGTCCTTATCCTCTGGAAACACCATATATTTT
many,NA,TRBV11-3,TRBJ1-2,CASSSPRTGRGYYGYTF,TGTGCCAGCAGCTCCCCCCGGACCGGTCGGGGATACTATGGCTACACCTTC
NA,TRBD1,TRBV11-2,TRBJ2-7,CASSLRQGPNEQYF,TGTGCCAGCAGCTTACGACAGGGCCCCAACGAGCAGTACTTC
many,NA,TRBV19,TRBJ2-2,CASSIGSVRGYGELFF,TGTGCCAGTAGTATAGGAAGCGTTCGGGGCTACGGGGAGCTGTTTTTT
many,TRBD1,TRBV15,TRBJ1-2,CATSRENRGNYGYTF,TGTGCCACCAGCAGAGAGAACAGGGGTAACTATGGCTACACCTTC
many,NA,TRBV19,TRBJ1-1,CASSTRDWGRHTEAFF,TGTGCCAGTAGTACTCGGGACTGGGGGCGGCACACTGAAGCTTTCTTT
once,TRBD2,TRBV29-1,TRBJ2-4,CSVLGLAGVGNIQYF,TGCAGCGTCCTAGGACTAGCGGGAGTGGGGAACATTCAGTACTTC
many,TRBD2,TRBV27,TRBJ2-5,CASSFGLAAQETQYF,TGTGCCAGCAGTTTCGGGCTAGCGGCTCAAGAGACCCAGTACTTC
once,NA,TRBV6-5,TRBJ2-7,CASSSAPGQSYEQYF,NA
many,NA,TRBV6-2/TRBV6-3,TRBJ1-2,CASRGSDYGYTF,TGTGCCAGCAGGGGCAGTGACTATGGCTACACCTTC
many,TRBD2,TRBV2,TRBJ2-5,CASAGLAGGAQETQYF,TGTGCCAGTGCGGGACTAGCGGGAGGGGCCCAAGAGACCCAGTACTTC
NA,TRBD1,TRBV12-3/TRBV12-4,TRBJ2-7,CASRGQVAYEQYF,TGTGCCAGCAGAGGACAGGTAGCCTACGAGCAGTACTTC
many,NA,TRBV28,TRBJ2-7,CASSPQPSEQYF,TGTGCCAGCAGTCCCCAGCCCTCCGAGCAGTACTTC
NA,NA,TRBV12-5,TRBJ1-5,CASGRDVNQPQHF,TGTGCTAGTGGTCGTGACGTCAATCAGCCCCAGCATTTT
NA,NA,TRBV28,TRBJ1-5,CASSLIRVGQPQHF,TGTGCCAGCAGTTTAATAAGGGTTGGACAGCCCCAGCATTTT
NA,TRBD2,TRBV12-3/TRBV12-4,TRBJ2-2,CASSSVAGGTGELFF,TGTGCCAGCAGTTCTGTAGCGGGAGGTACCGGGGAGCTGTTTTTT
many,NA,TRBV5-5,TRBJ2-4,CASSPLGDRLAKNIQYF,TGTGCCAGCAGTCCTTTGGGAGACAGACTAGCCAAAAACATTCAGTACTTC
NA,NA,TRBV19,TRBJ1-5,CASSSSDNQPQHF,TGTGCCAGTAGTAGCTCAGACAATCAGCCCCAGCATTTT
many,NA,TRBV20-1,TRBJ1-5,CSARGFGGLSNQPQHF,TGCAGTGCTAGGGGGTTTGGAGGGCTTAGCAATCAGCCCCAGCATTTT
many,TRBD1,TRBV7-8,TRBJ2-5,CASSTFSGTGRQETQYF,TGTGCCAGCAGCACCTTTTCCGGGACAGGGAGGCAAGAGACCCAGTACTTC